These 5 T cell receptor beta chains originate from one sample sequenced in a study of shared clonotypes between healthy human individuals. The assay was immunoSEQ multiplex PCR, and TCRdb's table has in-frame clones only and misses some. The sample shows some 1 million clones, 75% of them seen only once. The sample taken for sequencing was memory CD4+ T cells sorted from blood. The subset: CD45RA-negative fraction. The source is a man aged 18 to 30 in good health.

Comment on this clone: This may stem from a read error, because a much larger clone lies one nucleotide away. J is TRBJ1-2 and V is TRBV11-2; TRBD1 might be the D (6 bases). CDR3 length: 12 amino acids. Germline assignment: CDR1 SGHAT and CDR2 FQNNGV. V was clipped by 5 bases and J by 5 bases, with 9 bases between them. CDR3 amino acids: CASSPTGYGYTF. The CDR3 coding sequence is TGTGCCAGCAGCCCCACAGGGTATGGCTACACCTTC.

This clone showed up just once. The chain combines TRBV6-5 with TRBJ2-3; D call uncertain. CDR1 MNHEY and CDR2 SVGAGI come from the germline V gene. V lost 0 bases and J lost 2, with 9 bases in between. CDR3 length equals 15 residues. The CDR3, as DNA: TGTGCCAGCAGTTACTCGTCGCAGGTCACAGATACGCAGTATTTT. Protein sequence: CASSYSSQVTDTQYF.

The CDR3 DNA reads TGCAGCGTTGGGCGGTGGGACAGGGGGAATGAGCAGTTCTTC. Residues: CSVGRWDRGNEQFF. The gene calls are TRBV29-1 and TRBJ2-1, with 11 positions matching TRBD1. The germline V gene has CDR1 SQVTM and CDR2 ANQGSEA. CDR3 length: 14 amino acids. Unmatched junction bases numbered 6, after V lost 4 bases and J lost 7 bases.

The V gene is TRBV28, the J gene TRBJ1-5, with D uncertain. The length of the CDR3 is 13 residues. The ends were cut back, 6 bases at V and 7 bases at J, with 13 bases in the middle. The germline gives CDR1 MDHEN, CDR2 SYDVKM. This chain's CDR3 is CASSGSRAQPQHF. For the CDR3, the DNA is TGTGCCAGCAGCGGCAGTCGAGCCCAGCCCCAGCATTTT.

This clone was observed a few times. The genes are TRBV27 and TRBJ2-1, with D perhaps TRBD1 (6 bases). Germline CDR1 is MNHEY and CDR2 is SMNVEV (reference sequence). The CDR3 length is 15 residues. Trimming cost V 2 bases and J 7 bases, with 15 bases left between them. CDR3 DNA: TGTGCCAGCAGTTTAGCAACAGGGCCTTGGAATGAGCAGTTCTTC. This translates into CASSLATGPWNEQFF.